This TCR beta chain was documented in a study of CD8+ T cells in alopecia areata. Comment on this clone: Other DNA sequences in the same sample also yield this CDR3.

RNA extraction and reverse transcription yielded cDNA as sequencing template. Data came from immunoSEQ multiplex PCR; TCRdb stores just in-frame clones and leaves some out. The sample lists 70,000 to 95,000 clones; around 54% were seen once. As part of sample collection, lesional scalp punch biopsies and peripheral blood were taken from alopecia areata patients. The receptor's source is a human donor with alopecia areata. Sequenced material: NKG2D-high CD8+ T cells sorted from blood.

The CDR3 nucleotides read TGTGCCAGCAGTTCGCCCTCCTACGAGCAGTACTTC. Translated, it gives CASSSPSYEQYF. The rearrangement uses TRBV27 and TRBJ2-7; no clear D. Trimming pared 4 bases from V and 0 bases from J, leaving 4 bases between. There are 12 residues in the CDR3. Per germline, CDR1 MNHEY and CDR2 SMNVEV (reference sequence).